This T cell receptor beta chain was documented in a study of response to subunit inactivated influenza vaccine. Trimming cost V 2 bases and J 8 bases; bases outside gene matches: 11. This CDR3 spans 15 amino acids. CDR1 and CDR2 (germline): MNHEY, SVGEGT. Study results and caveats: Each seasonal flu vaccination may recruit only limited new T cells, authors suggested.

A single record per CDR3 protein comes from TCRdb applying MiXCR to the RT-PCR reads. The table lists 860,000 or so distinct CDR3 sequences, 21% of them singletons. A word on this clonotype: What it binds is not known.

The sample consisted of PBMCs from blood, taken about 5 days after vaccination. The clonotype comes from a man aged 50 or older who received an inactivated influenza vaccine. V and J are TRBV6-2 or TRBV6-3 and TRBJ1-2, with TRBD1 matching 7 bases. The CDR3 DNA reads TGTGCCAGCAGTTACCAGGGACAGACCTTAGGAGGCTACACCTTC. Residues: CASSYQGQTLGGYTF.